A single TCR beta chain is shown here with its context. This clonotype appeared a few times. The antigen this receptor binds is unknown. The record has no base qualities; no much larger clone is one base away. Every donor in the study was a healthy Caucasian. The twin cohort comprised three pairs of female monozygotic twins, all aged roughly 18 to 30 years. RNA for TCR libraries was isolated from peripheral blood mononuclear cells. The germline V gene (reference sequence) yields DFQATT for CDR1 and SNEGSKA for CDR2. Reading from cysteine to phenylalanine, the CDR3 counts 15 amino acids. Here the CDR3 DNA is all that survives: 45 bases in frame from base 1. Trimming accounts for 1 base at V and 7 bases at J, while the number of junction bases matched to no gene is 10. Libraries were made using 5' RACE. Instrument used: Illumina HiSeq 2000. A universal primer binding site was introduced by template switching, and a unique molecular identifier was present in the final cDNA, enabling accurate counting of TCR cDNA molecules. Specific primers in the conserved constant-segment region were used to synthesize first-strand cDNA for TCR alpha and beta chains. Each cDNA library was double barcoded, with a SMART-Mk sample barcode plus Illumina barcodes, to control for contamination. TruSeq adapter sequences along with Illumina sample barcodes were introduced in two successive PCR steps. TCR alpha and beta cDNA libraries were sequenced on the Illumina HiSeq platform with custom primers. The original pipeline was this. MiGEC processed the raw reads to extract unique molecular identifiers, while MiXCR was used to determine the CDR3 positions. Recombination models were inferred per individual with the repgenHMM and IGoR tools using an EM algorithm. Shared clonotype analysis was performed with the tcR package in R, normalizing sharing by the product of cloneset sizes. To study raw recombination without the effects of thymic and clonal selection, out-of-frame nonproductive sequences were analyzed. TCRdb reanalyzed the raw reads on its own, using fastp at Q25 for trimming and MiXCR for clone calling, and kept in-frame beta chains. Every CDR3 protein is listed once, alongside the most common genes and DNA of its rows. The V and J calls, along with clone size, are taken from TCRdb and not from the paper's own processing. This sample comprises roughly 570,000 distinct CDR3 sequences, around 9.6% of them detected only once. The ten largest clones represent approximately 3% of the sample.

This record belongs to a study of identical twins (dated by TCRdb to the mid-2010s). For the wider study: The study deep-sequenced TCR alpha and beta repertoires from monozygotic twins, unrelated adults of various ages and cord blood to test whether fetal clonotypes persist. To rule out contamination, the twin experiments were replicated at different times with different library preparation protocols.

Study-wide conclusions, independent of this receptor: The excess sharing between twins in beta out-of-frame sequences was weaker because fewer shared sequences reduced the signal-to-noise ratio. Because the same donors could not be followed over many years, conclusions were based on cross-sectional statistical analysis. Abundant cord blood beta clonotypes carried fewer insertions; young adult naive repertoires showed a weaker similar trend, while memory repertoires showed none. Zero-insertion analyses could be partly confounded by invariant T cells such as MAIT and iNKT, although diverse VJ usage argued against such confounding for most clonotypes. In monozygotic twins, recombination models systematically underestimated out-of-frame TCR alpha sharing, but the models matched the sharing seen between unrelated individuals. Compared with coincidental sharing between unrelated individuals, out-of-frame TCR alpha sequences shared between twins showed an excess of sequences with low generation probability.

The sample was also linked to a second study, of yellow fever vaccine responses in identical twins. The second publication reports: The T cell response to vaccination in identical twins was reported by the authors to appear partly convergent and partly personalized. In the study, vaccine-responding T cell clones were precisely tracked in identical twins.

The sequence is built from TRBV20-1 and TRBJ2-7, with 10 central nucleotides matching TRBD2. Material for sequencing was PBMCs. This sequence was found in a woman younger than 35 in good health. The encoded CDR3 is CSARGTGTSAGEQYF. The DNA sequence reads TGCAGTGCTAGAGGAACCGGGACTAGCGCGGGTGAGCAGTACTTC.